This is a list of T cell receptor beta chains from one sample in a study of T cells in localized non-small cell lung cancer. Clones were read by immunoSEQ multiplex PCR, and TCRdb kept only the in-frame ones, dropping some. In the table there are tens of thousands of clones, around 80% of which are singletons. The specimen comprised peripheral blood, sampled before any cancer treatment. The receptors originated from a male donor aged 60 or older with stage III squamous cell lung carcinoma. CDR3s include the opening cysteine and the closing phenylalanine or tryptophan. The D gene is left open where the match is weak. Rows give clone size only sometimes, using once, few, many, or a class for an expanded clone.

j_call,d_call,clone_size,v_call,cdr3_aa,cdr3_nt
TRBJ1-3,TRBD1,.,TRBV5-1,CASRGQTSSSGNTIYF,TGCGCCAGCAGGGGACAGACTTCAAGCTCTGGAAACACCATATATTTT
TRBJ1-2,TRBD1,.,TRBV5-6,CASSLQGNYGYTF,TGTGCCAGCAGCTTACAGGGGAACTATGGCTACACCTTC
TRBJ2-7,.,.,TRBV5-6,CASSTIEGEQYF,TGTGCCAGCAGCACTATCGAAGGCGAGCAGTACTTC
TRBJ2-1,.,.,TRBV2,CASSPLSIMDEQFF,TGTGCCAGCAGCCCCCTTTCGATAATGGATGAGCAGTTCTTC
TRBJ2-5,TRBD1,.,TRBV5-1,CASSQGQGGETQYF,TGCGCCAGCAGCCAGGGACAGGGAGGAGAGACCCAGTACTTC
TRBJ1-6,TRBD1,.,TRBV5-1,CASRAETGSRSPLHF,TGCGCCAGCAGAGCCGAGACAGGGTCGAGGTCACCCCTCCACTTT
TRBJ2-4,.,.,TRBV7-3,CASSLQQRDIQYF,TGTGCCAGCAGCTTACAACAGCGGGACATTCAGTACTTC
TRBJ1-3,.,.,TRBV14,CASSQHRWEPRGNTIYF,TGTGCCAGCAGCCAGCACCGTTGGGAGCCTCGGGGAAACACCATATATTTT
TRBJ1-5,.,.,TRBV6-1,CASSGPGSLVQPQHF,TGTGCCAGCAGTGGTCCAGGTAGCCTCGTTCAGCCCCAGCATTTT
TRBJ2-3,.,.,TRBV7-3,CASSLSGSTDTQYF,TGTGCCAGCAGCTTAAGTGGGAGCACAGATACGCAGTATTTT
TRBJ2-2,TRBD2,.,TRBV5-1,CASGTSGNTGELFF,TGCGCCAGCGGGACTAGCGGGAACACCGGGGAGCTGTTTTTT
TRBJ1-2,.,.,TRBV5-1,CASSLLGGGYTF,TGCGCCAGCAGCTTGCTCGGAGGTGGCTACACCTTC
TRBJ2-2,.,.,TRBV6-5,CASSFDTGELFF,TGTGCCAGCAGTTTTGACACCGGGGAGCTGTTTTTT
TRBJ1-1,.,.,TRBV30,CAWAFDSSNTEAFF,TGTGCCTGGGCCTTTGACAGCTCTAACACTGAAGCTTTCTTT
TRBJ2-1,TRBD2,.,TRBV7-3,CASSWTPTGGPNEQFF,TGTGCCAGCAGCTGGACTCCAACGGGGGGGCCTAATGAGCAGTTCTTC
TRBJ2-1,TRBD2,.,TRBV5-1,CASSSASVASGRRNEQFF,TGCGCCAGCAGCTCGGCGTCTGTGGCTAGCGGGAGGAGGAATGAGCAGTTCTTC
TRBJ1-1,.,.,TRBV7-8,CASSSDFGNTEAFF,TGTGCCAGCAGCTCGGACTTTGGGAACACTGAAGCTTTCTTT
TRBJ1-2,.,.,TRBV5-6,CASSLTLPNYGYTF,TGTGCCAGCAGCTTAACGCTTCCTAACTATGGCTACACCTTC
TRBJ2-1,.,.,TRBV7-2,CASSLEQFYNEQFF,TGTGCCAGCAGCTTAGAACAGTTCTACAATGAGCAGTTCTTC
TRBJ2-3,.,.,TRBV5-4,CASSSPGTPDTQYF,TGTGCCAGCAGCTCCCCAGGGACCCCAGATACGCAGTATTTT
TRBJ2-2,.,once,TRBV5-1,CASSFKGTNTGELFF,TGCGCCAGCAGCTTCAAGGGGACGAACACCGGGGAGCTGTTTTTT
TRBJ2-3,.,once,TRBV12-5,CASGRDRGTQYF,TGTGCTAGTGGTCGAGATCGGGGAACGCAGTATTTT
TRBJ1-1,.,.,TRBV6-5,CASSYSGRPRAEAFF,TGTGCCAGCAGTTACTCGGGACGCCCGAGGGCTGAAGCTTTCTTT
TRBJ2-6,TRBD1,few,TRBV6-4,CAASQGPAPGANVLTF,TGTGCCGCCTCACAGGGGCCGGCGCCTGGGGCCAACGTCCTGACTTTC
TRBJ2-2,.,.,TRBV5-4,CASSLYRATGELFF,TGTGCCAGCAGCTTGTACAGGGCCACCGGGGAGCTGTTTTTT